These 18 T cell receptor beta chains were sequenced from one sample in a study of blood T cell repertoires in COVID-19. TCRdb keeps only in-frame clones here, not all; method: immunoSEQ multiplex PCR. The sample has 250,000 to 350,000 clones; approximately 87% are singletons. Sequenced sample: peripheral blood. All receptors come from a woman aged 50 to 60 who had recovered from COVID-19.

The chain links TRBV7-9 to TRBJ2-1; tentative D call: TRBD1 (5 bases). Trimming shortened V by 2 bases and J by 8 bases, and 13 bases separated the two germline ends. This CDR3 is 14 amino acids long. Germline-derived CDR1 and CDR2 are SEHNR and FQNEAQ (reference sequence). For the CDR3, the DNA is TGTGCCAGCAGCTTATCCAGGGTCTGGGATGAGCAGTTCTTC. Its protein product is CASSLSRVWDEQFF.

The V call is TRBV19, the J call TRBJ1-5; 8 bases align to TRBD1. From germline, CDR1 is LNHDA and CDR2 SQIVND (reference sequence). This CDR3 is 13 amino acids long. The V gene end was trimmed by 5 bases and the J gene end by 4 bases; junction bases not matched to a gene: 1. CDR3 sequence: CASSGDRNQPQHF. Written as DNA, the CDR3 is TGTGCCAGTAGTGGGGACAGGAATCAGCCCCAGCATTTT.

The chain links TRBV15 to TRBJ2-3, with a tentative D call TRBD2 (7 bases). The V end lost 1 base, the J end lost 0 bases, and 14 bases lay between the germline ends. Germline V gives CDR1 LNHNV, CDR2 YYDKDF (reference sequence). There are 17 residues in the CDR3. The CDR3 DNA reads as TGTGCCACCAGCAGAGGAGGGGGTAGCGGGAGCACAGATACGCAGTATTTT. Amino acid sequence: CATSRGGGSGSTDTQYF.

About this clone itself: Distinct nucleotide sequences in the sample also encode this CDR3. The chain couples TRBV7-9 to TRBJ1-2, with 7 bases lining up with TRBD1. Per germline, CDR1 SEHNR and CDR2 FQNEAQ (reference sequence). The CDR3 length is 13 residues. V lost 2 bases to trimming and J lost 3 bases; unmatched junction nucleotides: 0. This chain's CDR3 is CASSLQGDYGYTF. The CDR3 nucleotides are TGTGCCAGCAGCTTACAGGGGGACTATGGCTACACCTTC.

The CDR3 spells CASSLDPVSYEQYF. The CDR3 DNA reads TGTGCCAGCAGCTTAGACCCGGTCTCCTACGAGCAGTACTTC. V gene TRBV7-2 combines with J gene TRBJ2-7; D is unresolved. CDR1 is SGHTA and CDR2 is FQGNSA in the germline V gene. The germline V and J ends were trimmed by 1 base and 0 bases, with 7 bases remaining between them. This CDR3 contains 14 residues.

The chain is built from TRBV28 and TRBJ2-3, with 8 bases identical to TRBD2. The CDR3 spans 16 residues. Trimming cost V 6 bases and J 6 bases; bases outside gene matches: 14. The germline gives CDR1 MDHEN, CDR2 SYDVKM. CDR3 nucleotide sequence: TGTGCCAGCAGCAAATTACTGACGGGAGGGGCGGATACGCAGTATTTT. Translating it yields CASSKLLTGGADTQYF.

The V and J genes are TRBV19 and TRBJ2-7, with 9 positions matching TRBD1. This CDR3 has 15 residues. The V gene's germline CDR1 is LNHDA and CDR2 SQIVND (reference sequence). With 3 bases clipped from V and 7 bases from J, the junction kept 10 bases outside the gene matches. CDR3 nucleotides: TGTGCCAGTAGTATTTCCGTACAGGGGGCCGGGGAGCAGTACTTC. This sequence encodes CASSISVQGAGEQYF.

The J gene is TRBJ2-5, the V gene TRBV29-1; D gene uncertain. Germline V CDR1 and CDR2: SQVTM, ANQGSEA. V lost 2 bases and J 7 bases, leaving 20 bases between the germline ends. This CDR3 has 15 residues. CDR3 loop: CSVETVQALPGTQYF. For the CDR3, the DNA is TGCAGCGTTGAAACGGTGCAGGCTCTCCCCGGGACCCAGTACTTC. Supplemented by reference TRBV29-1 and TRBJ2-5, the full variable domain reads SAVISQKPSRDICQRGTSLTIQCQVDSQVTMMFWYRQQPGQSLTLIATANQGSEATYESGFVIDKFPISRPNLTFSTLTVSNMSPEDSSIYLCSVETVQALPGTQYFGPGTRLLVL.

V is TRBV28 and J is TRBJ2-5, with a possible D match to TRBD2 (5 bases). The germline V gene has CDR1 MDHEN and CDR2 SYDVKM. The CDR3 consists of 15 residues. V lost 5 bases and J lost 8, with 21 bases in between. The CDR3, as DNA: TGTGCCAGCAGTCAAGCCGGGAAAGCTGGAGATACCCAGTACTTC. This sequence encodes CASSQAGKAGDTQYF.

The chain uses TRBV3-1 (or the pseudogene TRBV3-2) and TRBJ1-2; 7 nucleotides line up with TRBD1. The germline V gene encodes CDR1 LGHDT and CDR2 YNNKEL (reference sequence). CDR3 size: 15 residues. The junction had 9 bases not matched to a gene; V was cut back by 2 bases and J by 6 bases. The CDR3 sequence is CASSQFVGTDDGYTF. CDR3 in DNA: TGTGCCAGCAGCCAATTCGTCGGGACAGACGATGGCTACACCTTC.

This chain uses TRBV13 with TRBJ2-3, with 10 positions matching TRBD2. The CDR3 has 19 residues. V lost 0 bases and J lost 4; bases outside the gene matches: 13. In germline, CDR1 is PRHDT, CDR2 FYEKMQ (reference sequence). CDR3 DNA sequence: TGTGCCAGCAGCTTAGGCCCCTGGGTAGCGGGAGGTTCCGCAGATACGCAGTATTTT. It specifies CASSLGPWVAGGSADTQYF.

This chain connects TRBV7-2 to TRBJ1-3, with D uncertain. CDR1 and CDR2 (germline): SGHTA, FQGNSA. V gave up 0 bases and J gave up 0 bases, with 9 bases separating them. The CDR3 is 16 residues long. The DNA of the CDR3 is TGTGCCAGCAGCTTAGCGGCAGGCTTCTCTGGAAACACCATATATTTT. Its translation is CASSLAAGFSGNTIYF. Variable domain in full (rest from reference TRBV7-2 and TRBJ1-3): GAGVSQSPSNKVTEKGKDVELRCDPISGHTALYWYRQSLGQGLEFLIYFQGNSAPDKSGLPSDRFSAERTGGSVSTLTIQRTQQEDSAVYLCASSLAAGFSGNTIYFGEGSWLTVV.

This clone was counted a single time. This chain uses TRBV5-5 with TRBJ2-2; the D gene is possibly TRBD2 (6 bases). The germline V and J ends were trimmed by 3 bases and 7 bases, with 7 bases remaining between them. Germline V gene data show CDR1 as SGHKS and CDR2 as YYEKEE (reference sequence). The CDR3 spans 12 residues. This chain's CDR3 is CASSWTNGELFF. CDR3 bases: TGTGCCAGCAGCTGGACTAACGGGGAGCTGTTTTTT.

The chain couples TRBV5-1 to TRBJ2-3; 7 bases are a match to TRBD1. V shed 2 bases, J shed 2 bases, and the junction held 14 bases outside the gene matches. There are 18 residues in the CDR3. Germline V gene sequence: CDR1 SGHRS, CDR2 YFSETQ. This CDR3 is CASSFDAALGQVTDTQYF. CDR3 in DNA: TGCGCCAGCAGCTTCGATGCGGCGCTAGGACAGGTCACAGATACGCAGTATTTT.

The chain is built from TRBV6-6 and TRBJ2-1; 9 bases map to TRBD1. The CDR3 contains 19 residues. Germline V gene sequence: CDR1 MNHNY, CDR2 SVGAGI (reference sequence). V lost 5 bases and J lost 6; bases outside the gene matches: 20. The CDR3 is CASSLRTGVAGWEGNEQFF. The CDR3 DNA is TGTGCCAGCAGTCTAAGGACAGGGGTGGCGGGTTGGGAGGGCAATGAGCAGTTCTTC.

The chain joins TRBV28 to TRBJ1-1; D perhaps matches TRBD1 (5 bases). There are 15 residues in the CDR3. Germline V CDR1 and CDR2: MDHEN, SYDVKM. The V end was cut by 2 bases, the J end by 0 bases, with 10 bases between. CDR3 residues: CASSLRSGMNTEAFF. In nucleotides, the CDR3 is TGTGCCAGCAGTTTACGATCAGGGATGAACACTGAAGCTTTCTTT.

The CDR3 loop is CASSYSIGSGSIFDEQFF. The CDR3 DNA reads as TGTGCCAGCAGTTACTCGATAGGGAGCGGGAGTATATTCGATGAGCAGTTCTTC. This rearrangement joins TRBV6-2 or TRBV6-3 to TRBJ2-1, with TRBD2 matching 8 bases. There are 18 residues in the CDR3. Trimming cost V 0 bases and J 8 bases; bases outside gene matches: 15. Per the germline V gene, CDR1 is MNHEY and CDR2 is SVGEGT.

This clone is a singleton in its sample. The gene calls are TRBV5-4 and TRBJ1-1; 10 bases map to TRBD1. Germline assignment: CDR1 SGHNT and CDR2 YYREEE (reference sequence). The V and J ends lost 4 bases and 3 bases, in that order; junction bases with no gene match: 3. The CDR3 spans 14 residues. CDR3 sequence: CASSTGQGDTEAFF. The CDR3 DNA reads as TGTGCCAGCAGCACCGGACAGGGGGACACTGAAGCTTTCTTT.